What follows are 30 T cell receptor beta chains derived from one specimen sequenced in a study of T cells in Graves' hyperthyroidism and ophthalmopathy. Amplified TCR beta CDR3 regions derived from RNA transcripts. First-round RT-PCR targeting the TCR CDR3 was performed with the HTBI primer set. Using its own MiXCR run on the multiplex PCR reads, TCRdb lists one record per CDR3 protein. Of fewer than 350,000 distinct CDR3 sequences in the sample, around 18% were seen once. What was sequenced was blood. Receptors originate from a middle-aged woman with Graves' ophthalmopathy.

In this sample, this clonotype turned up a few times. This may come from a read error, since a much larger clone is one base off. The rearrangement joins TRBV30 to TRBJ1-5; possible D gene TRBD1, 5 bases. The V end was cut by 3 bases, the J end by 9 bases, with 21 bases between. The CDR3 consists of 15 residues. The germline V gene encodes CDR1 GTSNPN and CDR2 SVGIG (reference sequence). DNA of the CDR3: TGTGCCTGGAGCGTTACAGGAAGGCCCGATCGGCCCCAGCATTTT. Residues: CAWSVTGRPDRPQHF.

This clonotype appeared many times. The chain recombines TRBV6-1 with TRBJ2-6; D ambiguous. The CDR3 sequence is 14 residues long. The germline V gene encodes CDR1 MNHNS and CDR2 SASEGT. The V and J ends lost 3 bases and 11 bases respectively, with 14 bases between them. The CDR3 is CASSDRRVSHVLTF. The DNA of the CDR3 is TGTGCCAGCAGTGATAGAAGGGTTAGTCACGTCCTGACTTTC.

The sample holds many counts of this clonotype. This chain connects TRBV27 to TRBJ2-7; TRBD2 aligns across 7 bases. CDR1 and CDR2 (germline): MNHEY, SMNVEV (reference sequence). The trim removed 3 bases at V and 6 bases at J, leaving 2 bases unmatched. This CDR3 is 12 amino acids long. CDR3 sequence reads: CASSLGGAEQYF. CDR3 DNA: TGTGCCAGCAGTTTGGGAGGGGCCGAGCAGTACTTC.

This chain links TRBV11-2 with TRBJ2-4; D might be TRBD1 (7 bases). Germline V gene data show CDR1 as SGHAT and CDR2 as FQNNGV. The CDR3 is 15 amino acids. Trimming pared 6 bases from V and 3 bases from J, leaving 15 bases between. The CDR3 nucleotides are TGTGCCAGCAGGAATACCAGGGGGGTCAAAAACATTCAGTACTTC. This translates into CASRNTRGVKNIQYF.

The table lists this clonotype with many counts. This chain joins TRBV6-2 or TRBV6-3 and TRBJ2-7; tentative D call: TRBD1 (6 bases). The CDR3 runs to 15 residues. Germline-derived CDR1 and CDR2 are MNHEY and SVGEGT. V lost 0 bases to trimming and J lost 2 bases, with 11 bases between them. The CDR3 is CASSYSRDTPYEQYF. CDR3 sequence (DNA): TGTGCCAGCAGTTACTCCCGGGACACACCCTACGAGCAGTACTTC.

In this sample, this clonotype turned up many times. The J gene is TRBJ2-7, the V gene TRBV20-1; 7 positions match TRBD1. The trim removed 2 bases at V and 4 bases at J, leaving 8 bases unmatched. The germline V gene encodes CDR1 DFQATT and CDR2 SNEGSKA (reference sequence). The CDR3 contains 14 residues. This CDR3 is CSARPGQLGYEQYF. The CDR3 DNA sequence: TGCAGTGCTAGACCGGGACAGCTTGGGTACGAGCAGTACTTC.

This clonotype turned up a few times. This chain joins TRBV28 and TRBJ1-2, with no clear D. Per germline, CDR1 MDHEN and CDR2 SYDVKM. This CDR3 is built from 14 residues. V lost 2 bases and J lost 8, with 15 bases in between. The CDR3 loop reads CASSLVGSPSGYTF. CDR3 nucleotide sequence: TGTGCCAGCAGTTTAGTGGGTTCCCCATCGGGCTACACCTTC.

This clonotype has ten or more counts. This chain connects TRBV28 to TRBJ1-2; no reliable D call. V lost 3 bases and J lost 4, with 12 bases in between. Germline values: CDR1 MDHEN, CDR2 SYDVKM. CDR3 size: 14 residues. In nucleotides, the CDR3 is TGTGCCAGCAGTTTTCTTGGGGAGGGCTATGGCTACACCTTC. Translating it yields CASSFLGEGYGYTF.

The J gene is TRBJ2-2, the V gene TRBV28, with 10 bases matching TRBD1. Losses at the gene ends were 6 bases for V and 9 bases for J; bases not matched to a gene: 7. This CDR3 has 14 residues. The germline CDR1 and CDR2 sequences are MDHEN and SYDVKM. The CDR3: CASRGTGDGRELFF. The DNA of the CDR3 is TGTGCCAGCAGGGGGACAGGGGACGGCCGGGAGCTGTTTTTT.

This clonotype appeared many times. The chain carries TRBV6-1 and TRBJ2-6; tentative D call: TRBD1 (6 bases). The CDR3 is 15 amino acids. The germline CDR1 and CDR2 sequences are MNHNS and SASEGT. V lost 4 bases to trimming and J lost 2 bases, with 9 bases between them. The CDR3 DNA follows: TGTGCCAGCAGTGCCAGGGGAGCTGGGGCCAACGTCCTGACTTTC. Amino acids: CASSARGAGANVLTF.

This clonotype was recorded at least ten times. The V call is TRBV20-1, the J call TRBJ2-5, with TRBD2 as a possible D gene (6 bases). Germline V gives CDR1 DFQATT, CDR2 SNEGSKA (reference sequence). Trimming pared 0 bases from V and 3 bases from J, leaving 17 bases between. This CDR3 contains 16 residues. The CDR3 protein is CSARDRNREWKETQYF. The DNA of the CDR3 is TGCAGTGCTAGAGATCGGAACCGGGAGTGGAAAGAGACCCAGTACTTC.

V gene TRBV24-1 combines with J gene TRBJ2-7; D is unresolved. This CDR3 is 15 amino acids long. Germline V gene lookup returns CDR1 KGHDR and CDR2 SFDVKD. V lost 6 bases, J lost 0 bases, and 14 bases lay in between. CDR3 amino acids: CATSPRLIYSYEQYF. The CDR3 DNA reads TGTGCCACCAGTCCCAGACTGATTTACTCCTACGAGCAGTACTTC.

This clonotype was seen ten or more times. CDR3 DNA: TGTGCCAGCAGCTTAGTGGGGGAAACAACTGAAGCTTTCTTT. Protein product: CASSLVGETTEAFF. The rearrangement joins TRBV7-3 to TRBJ1-1, with D perhaps matching TRBD1 (5 bases). V was pared by 2 bases and J by 5 bases, with 12 bases between. This CDR3 contains 14 residues. CDR1 and CDR2 from the germline V gene are SGHTA and FQGTGA.

V is TRBV27 and J is TRBJ1-2; 11 nucleotides match TRBD1. This CDR3 contains 15 residues. Germline V gene data show CDR1 as MNHEY and CDR2 as SMNVEV (reference sequence). Trimming took 6 bases from V and 4 from J; bases not matched to a gene: 7. The CDR3 coding sequence is TGTGCCAGCAGACGGACAGGGGGCGTAGGCTATGGCTACACCTTC. It yields the protein CASRRTGGVGYGYTF.

This clonotype was seen many times. This rearrangement joins TRBV12-3 or TRBV12-4 to TRBJ2-5, with a possible D match to TRBD2 (5 bases). The CDR3 runs 15 residues. V was trimmed by 5 bases and J by 1 base, leaving 14 bases between them. CDR3 residues: CASSPGGRIQETQYF. The CDR3 DNA sequence: TGTGCCAGCAGTCCCGGAGGACGAATCCAAGAGACCCAGTACTTC.

The sample holds many counts of this clonotype. The chain uses TRBV5-1 and TRBJ2-5; D possibly matches TRBD1 or TRBD2 (5 bases each). Per the germline V gene, CDR1 is SGHRS and CDR2 is YFSETQ. The CDR3 has 13 residues. V gave up 5 bases and J gave up 0 bases, with 8 bases separating them. For the CDR3, the DNA is TGCGCCAGCAGACGGGGCTACCAAGAGACCCAGTACTTC. The encoded protein is CASRRGYQETQYF. The full variable domain, with the rest looked up from reference TRBV5-1 and TRBJ2-5, is KAGVTQTPRYLIKTRGQQVTLSCSPISGHRSVSWYQQTPGQGLQFLFEYFSETQRNKGNFPGRFSGRQFSNSRSEMNVSTLELGDSALYLCASRRGYQETQYFGPGTRLLVL.

This clonotype was counted a few times. This chain joins TRBV7-2 and TRBJ2-6; TRBD1 or TRBD2 may be the D gene (5 bases each). V dropped 0 bases and J dropped 0 bases, with 15 bases sitting between them. Germline values: CDR1 SGHTA, CDR2 FQGNSA. This CDR3 spans 19 amino acids. The CDR3 protein is CASSLARGPLFSGANVLTF. The CDR3 DNA sequence: TGTGCCAGCAGCTTAGCCCGGGGCCCACTTTTCTCTGGGGCCAACGTCCTGACTTTC.

This clonotype was recorded many times. This chain joins TRBV5-8 and TRBJ2-5; the match to TRBD1 covers 10 bases. V gave up 6 bases and J gave up 3 bases; unmatched junction bases: 11. There are 16 residues in the CDR3. CDR1 is SGHTS and CDR2 is YDEGEE in the germline V gene. The DNA for the CDR3 is TGTGCCAGCAATCCGACCGGGACAGGGGCTAAAGAGACCCAGTACTTC. It codes for CASNPTGTGAKETQYF.

This clonotype was seen at least ten times. The chain combines TRBV20-1 with TRBJ2-2, with 10 bases that match TRBD2. Germline CDR1 is DFQATT and CDR2 is SNEGSKA (reference sequence). The V gene end was trimmed by 5 bases and the J gene end by 5 bases; junction bases not matched to a gene: 5. There are 14 residues in the CDR3. CDR3 nucleotide sequence: TGCAGTGCTCAAGCGGGAGGGAGTACCGGGGAGCTGTTTTTT. The encoded protein is CSAQAGGSTGELFF.

This clonotype was found many times. The chain carries TRBV2 and TRBJ2-6; perhaps TRBD1 as D (6 bases). The length of the CDR3 is 20 residues. Looked up from germline, CDR1 is SNHLY and CDR2 is FYNNEI. The V end was cut by 1 base, the J end by 0 bases, with 19 bases between. CDR3 sequence: CASSEDPGAAQSSGANVLTF. CDR3 nucleotide sequence: TGTGCCAGCAGTGAAGACCCAGGGGCCGCCCAGAGCTCTGGGGCCAACGTCCTGACTTTC.

This clonotype occurred many times. The chain employs TRBV30 and TRBJ2-7; no reliable D call. The CDR3 runs 11 residues. With 8 bases removed from V and 3 bases from J, the gap between germline ends came to 11 bases. Per germline, CDR1 GTSNPN and CDR2 SVGIG (reference sequence). This CDR3 is CAAVVFYEQYF. The CDR3 nucleotides are TGTGCCGCCGTGGTGTTCTACGAGCAGTACTTC.

This chain uses TRBV12-3 or TRBV12-4 with TRBJ2-2; 10 bases match TRBD1. The CDR3 spans 14 residues. The V segment lost 5 bases and the J segment 7 bases; nucleotides outside the gene matches: 4. The CDR3 loop reads CASSHGTGVGELFF. The DNA for the CDR3 is TGTGCCAGCAGTCACGGGACAGGGGTCGGGGAGCTGTTTTTT.

On this clonotype itself: With a much larger clone just one base away, this may be a read error. The chain joins TRBV4-2 to TRBJ2-7, with TRBD2 matching 9 bases. The V segment lost 8 bases and the J segment 1 base; nucleotides outside the gene matches: 9. Germline lookup yields CDR1 LGHNA and CDR2 YNFKEQ. The CDR3 consists of 15 residues. Here the CDR3 reads CASGRETSGSYEQYF. The CDR3 nucleotides read TGTGCCAGCGGCCGAGAGACTAGCGGTTCCTACGAGCAGTACTTC.

In this sample, this clonotype turned up many times. The rearrangement uses TRBV6-4 and TRBJ1-6; 7 bases are a match to TRBD1. CDR1 MRHNA and CDR2 SNTAGT come from the germline V gene. The length of the CDR3 is 14 residues. With 6 bases clipped from V and 5 bases from J, the junction kept 4 bases outside the gene matches. The CDR3 nucleotides read TGTGCCAGCAGACAGGGGTTTGATAATTCACCCCTCCACTTT. It yields the protein CASRQGFDNSPLHF.

At least ten counts were recorded for this clonotype. J is TRBJ2-2 and V is TRBV11-2, with TRBD2 identical over 8 bases. CDR1 SGHAT and CDR2 FQNNGV come from the germline V gene. There are 15 residues in the CDR3. The V and J ends lost 6 bases and 4 bases, in that order; junction bases with no gene match: 7. The CDR3 nucleotides read TGTGCCAGCAGACCAGATGGGACTAGCACCGGGGAGCTGTTTTTT. This gives the protein CASRPDGTSTGELFF.

The chain is built from TRBV30 and TRBJ2-6; 7 positions match TRBD1. The V segment lost 2 bases and the J segment 0 bases; nucleotides outside the gene matches: 7. The CDR3 spans 17 residues. Germline V gives CDR1 GTSNPN, CDR2 SVGIG (reference sequence). CDR3: CAWSFGQGVSGANVLTF. The CDR3 nucleotides are TGTGCCTGGAGTTTTGGCCAGGGGGTCTCTGGGGCCAACGTCCTGACTTTC.

This chain links TRBV6-1 with TRBJ1-1, with TRBD1 matching over 11 bases. With V trimmed by 1 base and J by 4 bases, 5 bases remained unmatched. The length of the CDR3 is 16 residues. Germline CDR1 and CDR2: MNHNS and SASEGT. CDR3 sequence (DNA): TGTGCCAGCAGTGAAGGGACAGGGGGCCTTGGCACTGAAGCTTTCTTT. Its translation is CASSEGTGGLGTEAFF.

There are many counts of this clonotype. The chain uses TRBV11-2 and TRBJ2-2; D gene ambiguous. This CDR3 has 13 residues. With 3 bases removed from V and 3 bases from J, the gap between germline ends came to 5 bases. Germline CDR1 reads SGHAT; CDR2 reads FQNNGV. The CDR3 DNA reads as TGTGCCAGCAGCTTTGGTCACACCGGGGAGCTGTTTTTT. Protein product: CASSFGHTGELFF. Filled out from reference TRBV11-2 and TRBJ2-2, the complete variable domain reads EAGVAQSPRYKIIEKRQSVAFWCNPISGHATLYWYQQILGQGPKLLIQFQNNGVVDDSQLPKDRFSAERLKGVDSTLKIQPAKLEDSAVYLCASSFGHTGELFFGEGSRLTVL.

The sample holds many counts of this clonotype. This chain uses TRBV6-1 with TRBJ2-7; D call uncertain. The length of the CDR3 is 14 residues. Trimming cost V 1 base and J 0 bases, with 7 bases left between them. In germline, CDR1 is MNHNS, CDR2 SASEGT. The CDR3 bases are TGTGCCAGCAGTGAAGTGTACTTCTCCTACGAGCAGTACTTC. Translated: CASSEVYFSYEQYF.

In its sample, this clonotype was seen a few times. The gene calls are TRBV7-2 and TRBJ2-5; D call uncertain. The CDR3 is 14 amino acids. Trimming pared 3 bases from V and 2 bases from J, leaving 10 bases between. Germline CDR1 SGHTA, CDR2 FQGNSA. The CDR3 spells CASSLVEGQETQYF. CDR3 nucleotide sequence: TGTGCCAGCAGCTTGGTTGAAGGTCAAGAGACCCAGTACTTC.